This T cell receptor delta chain was captured in a study of delta chain sequences of gamma delta T cells (dated by TCRdb to the late 2010s). The CDR3 spans 21 residues, from the cysteine through the phenylalanine. The entry retains the CDR3 DNA only, 63 bases that are in frame from base 1. Via the germline V gene, CDR1 is GEAIGNYY and CDR2 EKD. The junction shows trimming of 3 bases on V and 5 bases on J, and the gene matches do not reach 15 bases of it. Library creation used 5' RACE. The instrument given in TCRdb is Illumina MiSeq. TCRdb called clones anew from the public reads via CATT; matching DNA rows were later pooled. For this sample the table gives under 800 delta-chain clones, of which approximately 10% were detected only once. The top ten hold approximately 70% of the sample. Only a few counts were recorded for this clone. The antigen it recognizes is unknown. Nothing much larger sits one base from this clone, and base qualities are not available.

The TCR originated in a human donor in good health. Source material: either unsorted cells or a sorted T cell fraction (not recorded which). The chain links TRDV2 with TRDJ3; 13 junctional bases match TRDD3. The CDR3 loop reads CACDPIPVLGDTLRDTRQMFF. Here is the DNA: TGTGCCTGTGACCCTATACCCGTACTGGGGGATACGCTCCGGGACACCCGACAGATGTTTTTC.